This TCR beta chain originates from a study of control samples from healthy donors and cancer patients. Clones were sequenced by immunoSEQ multiplex PCR, and TCRdb holds only the in-frame ones, with some missing. The profile covers approximately 40,000 clones, with about 86% appearing a single time and 20% to 25% taken by the ten largest. Sequenced input: PBMCs. The sequence was obtained from a woman aged 55-75 years with lung cancer.

The CDR3 here is CASSLGGVGANYGYTF. The CDR3 region has the DNA TGTGCCAGCAGCTTAGGCGGGGTAGGGGCTAACTATGGCTACACCTTC. V usage is TRBV11-2 and J usage is TRBJ1-2, with D possibly matching TRBD1 (5 bases). The CDR3 sequence is 16 residues long. The germline V and J ends were trimmed by 1 base and 0 bases, with 12 bases remaining between them. Germline values: CDR1 SGHAT, CDR2 FQNNGV.